These 14 T cell receptor beta chains were sequenced from one sample in a study of blood T cell repertoires in COVID-19. Sequencing used immunoSEQ multiplex PCR; TCRdb keeps in-frame clones, though not all of them. The sample consists of under 300,000 clones, about 90% of them appearing once. Sequenced sample: peripheral blood. Every receptor here comes from a woman aged 25 to 39 with COVID-19, enrolled during active disease.

The chain links TRBV24-1 to TRBJ1-5, with D perhaps matching TRBD1 (6 bases). The V and J ends lost 2 bases and 0 bases respectively, with 10 bases between them. Germline V CDR1 and CDR2: KGHDR, SFDVKD. The CDR3 is 16 amino acids. The chain's CDR3 is CATSDSTGFSNQPQHF. The CDR3 DNA reads as TGTGCCACCAGTGATTCCACAGGGTTTAGCAATCAGCCCCAGCATTTT.

The chain links TRBV6-2 or TRBV6-3 to TRBJ1-2; D is unclear. Germline V gene data show CDR1 as MNHEY and CDR2 as SVGEGT. CDR3 length equals 11 residues. V gave up 3 bases and J gave up 8 bases, with 7 bases separating them. The CDR3 here is CASSYFGGYTF. CDR3 in DNA: TGTGCCAGCAGTTATTTCGGGGGCTACACCTTC.

The CDR3 coding sequence is TGCGCCAGCCGGGCAGGGGGCGTATCGGAGACCCAGTACTTC. Protein product: CASRAGGVSETQYF. The chain employs TRBV5-1 and TRBJ2-5; TRBD1 matches at 8 bases. V dropped 7 bases and J dropped 5; count of bases not matched to a gene: 10. Germline V CDR1 and CDR2: SGHRS, YFSETQ. The CDR3 extends over 14 amino acids.

The gene calls are TRBV7-9 and TRBJ2-3, with 9 bases that match TRBD2. This CDR3 is built from 15 residues. Germline V gene lookup returns CDR1 SEHNR and CDR2 FQNEAQ (reference sequence). The V gene end was trimmed by 0 bases and the J gene end by 4 bases; junction bases not matched to a gene: 2. The CDR3 is CASSLALAGSDTQYF. Written as DNA, the CDR3 is TGTGCCAGCAGCTTAGCTCTAGCGGGGTCAGATACGCAGTATTTT. Full variable domain (missing parts from reference TRBV7-9 and TRBJ2-3): DTGVSQNPRHKITKRGQNVTFRCDPISEHNRLYWYRQTLGQGPEFLTYFQNEAQLEKSRLLSDRFSAERPKGSFSTLEIQRTEQGDSAMYLCASSLALAGSDTQYFGPGTRLTVL.

This clone appeared once. This chain uses TRBV19 with TRBJ1-1, with a weak D call TRBD1 (6 bases). This CDR3 spans 15 amino acids. Trimming stripped 5 bases from V and 1 base from J, with 14 bases between. Germline V gives CDR1 LNHDA, CDR2 SQIVND (reference sequence). CDR3 sequence reads: CASSGPGHPNTEAFF. CDR3 nucleotides: TGTGCCAGTAGTGGGCCGGGACATCCGAACACTGAAGCTTTCTTT. Full variable domain (remainder filled in from reference TRBV19 and TRBJ1-1): DGGITQSPKYLFRKEGQNVTLSCEQNLNHDAMYWYRQDPGQGLRLIYYSQIVNDFQKGDIAEGYSVSREKKESFPLTVTSAQKNPTAFYLCASSGPGHPNTEAFFGQGTRLTVV.

V is TRBV25-1 and J is TRBJ1-6; 10 bases are a match to TRBD1. Germline CDR1 reads MGHDK; CDR2 reads SYGVNS. V lost 4 bases, J lost 9 bases, and 0 bases stayed unmatched. CDR3 size: 13 residues. This chain's CDR3 is CASSGQGASPLHF. The DNA for the CDR3 is TGTGCCAGCAGTGGACAGGGGGCTTCACCCCTCCACTTT.

The V gene is TRBV7-8, the J gene TRBJ1-2, with 8 nucleotides matching TRBD1. The CDR3 contains 16 residues. CDR1 and CDR2 from the germline V gene are SGHVS and FQNEAQ. Trimming cost V 3 bases and J 3 bases; bases outside gene matches: 9. The DNA of the CDR3 is TGTGCCAGCAGCTTTTCGGCACAGGGGGATGACTATGGCTACACCTTC. Protein: CASSFSAQGDDYGYTF.

This clone showed up just once. The chain employs TRBV4-1 and TRBJ2-7; the D gene is possibly TRBD2 (6 bases). Germline CDR1 MGHRA, CDR2 YSYEKL. This CDR3 is built from 14 residues. The V and J ends lost 3 bases and 3 bases respectively, with 12 bases between them. The CDR3: CASSQKLALYEQYF. The CDR3 DNA is TGCGCCAGCAGCCAGAAACTAGCTCTCTACGAGCAGTACTTC.

The gene calls are TRBV6-5 and TRBJ1-5; 9 nucleotides match TRBD1. The CDR3 is 15 amino acids. CDR1 is MNHEY, CDR2 SVGAGI, per germline. V lost 6 bases and J lost 5; bases outside the gene matches: 8. CDR3 sequence: CASRSNWDRDQPQHF. The CDR3 nucleotides are TGTGCCAGCAGGTCAAACTGGGACAGGGATCAGCCCCAGCATTTT.

V usage is TRBV18 and J usage is TRBJ1-3, with 10 bases fitting TRBD1. Germline V gene sequence: CDR1 KGHSH, CDR2 LQKENI. The V gene end was trimmed by 5 bases and the J gene end by 3 bases; junction bases not matched to a gene: 1. The CDR3 loop spans 14 amino acids. CDR3 sequence: CASSDRGLGNTIYF. CDR3 sequence (DNA): TGTGCCAGCTCAGACAGGGGGCTTGGAAACACCATATATTTT.

This clone was recorded a few times. The chain recombines TRBV7-9 with TRBJ2-3; 8 bases line up with TRBD2. The CDR3 is made up of 15 amino acids. Trimming at V came to 3 bases and at J to 0 bases, leaving 2 bases not matched to a gene. Germline V gives CDR1 SEHNR, CDR2 FQNEAQ (reference sequence). DNA for the CDR3: TGTGCCAGCAGCTTGGTAGCGGGGAGCACAGATACGCAGTATTTT. Translated: CASSLVAGSTDTQYF.

The chain recombines TRBV19 with TRBJ2-3, with a tentative D call TRBD2 (6 bases). The CDR3 contains 16 residues. Per germline, CDR1 LNHDA and CDR2 SQIVND (reference sequence). Trimming left V 5 bases short and J 2 bases short, with 17 bases between. CDR3 sequence: CASSALAAPPTDTQYF. In nucleotides, the CDR3 is TGTGCCAGTAGTGCCTTAGCGGCCCCCCCCACAGATACGCAGTATTTT.

The chain is built from TRBV5-6 and TRBJ2-3; possibly TRBD2 for D (6 bases). The V end lost 4 bases, the J end lost 6 bases, and 21 bases lay between the germline ends. The CDR3 sequence is 16 residues long. Germline V CDR1 and CDR2: SGHDT, YYEEEE. This chain's CDR3 is CASSHLGLLRGDTQYF. The CDR3 coding sequence is TGTGCCAGCAGCCACCTGGGACTCCTCCGTGGGGATACGCAGTATTTT.

In this sample, this clone turned up once. V usage is TRBV6-5 and J usage is TRBJ1-2, with 8 positions matching TRBD1. This CDR3 has 14 amino acids. Germline-derived CDR1 and CDR2 are MNHEY and SVGAGI. V trimming: 7 bases; J trimming: 6 bases; junction bases outside the gene matches: 10. This CDR3 is CASTWQGAYNGYTF. CDR3 nucleotides: TGTGCCAGCACCTGGCAGGGGGCGTACAATGGCTACACCTTC.